Listed below are T cell receptor beta chains from one sample, sequenced in a study of blood T cell repertoires in COVID-19. Clones were read by immunoSEQ multiplex PCR, and TCRdb kept only the in-frame ones, dropping some. The repertoire consists of about 110,000 clones, with 76% occurring once and the leading ten covering 3.8%. The specimen was peripheral blood. These receptors were taken from a woman aged 80 or older with acute or convalescent COVID-19. Each CDR3 is given with its conserved first and last residue.

V gene,J gene,CDR3 protein
TRBV2,TRBJ2-3,CASSPGQGGSPQYF
TRBV6-5,TRBJ2-1,CASKGDIDNEQFF
TRBV2,TRBJ1-5,CASQTGLGYSNQPQHF
TRBV6-5,TRBJ1-1,CASGTGLMNTEAFF
TRBV29-1,TRBJ2-2,CSVRPGLDVGELFF
TRBV28,TRBJ1-2,CASSSVGVDGYTF
TRBV28,TRBJ1-1,CASSRDRERNTEAFF
TRBV28,TRBJ2-1,CASSPRDFYNEQFF
TRBV7-2,TRBJ2-3,CASSSYTDTQYF
TRBV3-1/TRBV3-2,TRBJ2-3,CASRLSGAEDTQYF
TRBV6-5,TRBJ2-1,CASSRLSNEQFF
TRBV27,TRBJ1-2,CASSLGAGVGYGYTF
TRBV4-1,TRBJ1-1,CASAEGQGIMNTEAFF
TRBV9,TRBJ2-2,CASSVLGGSTGELFF
TRBV5-1,TRBJ1-2,CASSLGQVNYGYTF
TRBV28,TRBJ1-4,CASSLDREEKLFF
TRBV5-4,TRBJ2-1,CASSLDTSANEQFF
TRBV7-9,TRBJ1-2,CASSSGQTHGYTF
TRBV2,TRBJ1-1,CASRWLDTEAFF
TRBV29-1,TRBJ2-7,CSVAWTGLAYEQYF
TRBV6-1,TRBJ2-1,CASSEEAGGYNEQFF
TRBV29-1,TRBJ2-2,CSSRQGGSGELFF
TRBV30,TRBJ1-1,CAWSTGPTEAFF
TRBV6-1,TRBJ2-5,CASSESLRGGRETQYF
TRBV5-1,TRBJ1-2,CASSIQGSYGYTF
TRBV5-1,TRBJ2-1,CASSLDRGSDEQFF
TRBV10-1,TRBJ1-2,CASSLDRHEGYTF
TRBV25-1,TRBJ1-2,CASSLQVDSMGYTF
TRBV28,TRBJ2-7,CASSLSGLADRYEQYF
TRBV5-1,TRBJ2-1,CASSLATGGLNNEQFF
TRBV9,TRBJ2-5,CASSVDSSQETQYF
TRBV30,TRBJ2-6,CAWNGDGANVLTF
TRBV28,TRBJ2-7,CASSFSRYEQYF
TRBV28,TRBJ1-1,CASSLSWGGSTEAFF
TRBV7-2,TRBJ2-7,CASSFTAEVVYEQYF
TRBV11-3,TRBJ2-5,CASSLREGETQYF
TRBV7-3,TRBJ1-3,CASSPTGGGSGNTIYF
TRBV10-2,TRBJ1-4,CASSESVRSYEKLFF
TRBV27,TRBJ2-1,CASSSPDFHNEQFF
TRBV18,TRBJ2-2,CASSDTEWSNTGELFF
TRBV29-1,TRBJ2-7,CSVESAYTYEQYF
TRBV10-3,TRBJ2-3,CAISKGASSTDTQYF
TRBV6-5,TRBJ2-1,CASSSTGGPSYNEQFF
TRBV6-5,TRBJ1-1,CASSYSGRVNTEAFF
TRBV3-1/TRBV3-2,TRBJ2-1,CASSQATSGGYNEQFF
TRBV19,TRBJ2-7,CASSSGHVGYEQYF
TRBV20-1,TRBJ2-3,CSASNWQGSITDTQYF
TRBV6-2/TRBV6-3,TRBJ1-5,CASSYQIRQPQHF
TRBV12-3/TRBV12-4,TRBJ1-2,CASSRTGYGYTF
TRBV2,TRBJ1-2,CASSVDTYGYTF
TRBV5-1,TRBJ1-4,CASSTGTGANEKLFF
TRBV5-1,TRBJ1-2,CASSGSYGYTF
TRBV6-1,TRBJ1-6,CASSEAARQNSPLHF
TRBV12-3/TRBV12-4,TRBJ1-5,CASRRTGLSPQHF
TRBV9,TRBJ2-3,CASSVAQRGSLTDTQYF
TRBV7-6,TRBJ2-5,CASSLNRGGNGETQYF
TRBV4-2,TRBJ2-1,CASSQHPGGAYNEQFF